These 3 T cell receptor beta chains originate from one sample sequenced in a study of shared clonotypes between healthy human individuals. Only in-frame clones appear in the TCRdb table, and some are missing; sequencing was by immunoSEQ multiplex PCR. The table shows approximately 2,000,000 clones, with 90% to 95% occurring only once. Naive CD8 cells lacked CD45RO, underwent positive selection for CCR7 and left out terminally differentiated effector memory CD45RA+ cells. The sample taken for sequencing was naive CD8+ T cells from PBMCs. Receptors originate from a man younger than 30 in good health. Some clones in this sample may be carry-over from other donors' samples.

The chain recombines TRBV7-9 with TRBJ2-7; unclear D gene. Trimming took 2 bases from V and 1 from J, leaving 9 bases between them. CDR1 SEHNR and CDR2 FQNEAQ come from the germline V gene (reference sequence). This CDR3 has 14 residues. The CDR3 DNA reads TGTGCCAGCAGCTTAATTCTCGATTCCTACGAGCAGTACTTC. Translated: CASSLILDSYEQYF.

This clone was detected once. V usage is TRBV9 and J usage is TRBJ2-1; the match to TRBD2 covers 14 bases. The germline gives CDR1 SGDLS, CDR2 YYNGEE. This CDR3 has 17 amino acids. V lost 0 bases to trimming and J lost 8 bases; unmatched junction nucleotides: 7. The CDR3 sequence is CASSVAAGTSGSHEQFF. CDR3 coding DNA: TGTGCCAGCAGCGTAGCCGCCGGGACTAGCGGGAGTCATGAGCAGTTCTTC.

The V gene is TRBV28, the J gene TRBJ1-1; possibly TRBD1 for D (6 bases). The CDR3 consists of 15 residues. Germline lookup yields CDR1 MDHEN and CDR2 SYDVKM. V lost 1 base and J 3 bases, leaving 12 bases between the germline ends. The CDR3 reads CASSLSAGAYTEAFF. The CDR3 DNA follows: TGTGCCAGCAGTTTATCCGCGGGGGCGTACACTGAAGCTTTCTTT.